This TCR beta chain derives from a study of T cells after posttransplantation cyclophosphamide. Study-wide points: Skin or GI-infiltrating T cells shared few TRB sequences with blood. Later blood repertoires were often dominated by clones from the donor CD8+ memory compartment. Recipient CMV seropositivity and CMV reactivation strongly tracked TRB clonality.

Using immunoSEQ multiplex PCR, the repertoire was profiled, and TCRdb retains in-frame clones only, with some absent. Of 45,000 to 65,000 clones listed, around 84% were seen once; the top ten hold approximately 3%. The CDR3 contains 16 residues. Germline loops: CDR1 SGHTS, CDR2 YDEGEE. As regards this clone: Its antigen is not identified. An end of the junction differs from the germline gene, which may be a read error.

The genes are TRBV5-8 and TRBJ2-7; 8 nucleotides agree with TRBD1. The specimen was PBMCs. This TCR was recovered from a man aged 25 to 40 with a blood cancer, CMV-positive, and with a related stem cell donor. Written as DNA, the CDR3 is TGTGCCAGCAACTTGGAGGGTTGGACAGGGATCTACGAGCAGTACTTC. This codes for CASNLEGWTGIYEQYF.